This T cell receptor (beta chain) is from a study of Ad26.COV2.S vaccination and SARS-CoV-2 variants. As for treatment: around 19 received Ad26.COV2.S at low or high dose, single or two shots; about 5 received placebo; per-sample allocation not given. Sampling happened 63 days after the first vaccine or placebo injection. The germline CDR1 and CDR2 sequences are SGHTA and FQGNSA. The CDR3 is 13 residues long. Trimming stripped 5 bases from V and 10 bases from J, with 16 bases between. Points on this clone: Its antigen is not known.

The data were produced by immunoSEQ multiplex PCR, yet TCRdb's version contains in-frame clones alone and is incomplete. This table holds some 480,000 clones, around 85% found once. Notes on the study in general: TCR breadth and depth estimates may have understated total T cell responses.

The rearrangement joins TRBV7-2 to TRBJ2-3; D tentatively reads TRBD1 or TRBD2 (5 bases each). This clonotype was sampled from a person aged 18-60 years who received the Ad26.COV2.S COVID-19 vaccine or a placebo. Sequenced here: peripheral blood, sampled in a trial of Ad26.COV2.S vaccine versus placebo. The CDR3 DNA reads as TGTGCCAGCAGCCCAGGGACCCAGCCGGCGCAGTATTTT. Protein sequence: CASSPGTQPAQYF. The variable domain in full, with the rest retrieved from reference TRBV7-2 and TRBJ2-3, is GAGVSQSPSNKVTEKGKDVELRCDPISGHTALYWYRQSLGQGLEFLIYFQGNSAPDKSGLPSDRFSAERTGGSVSTLTIQRTQQEDSAVYLCASSPGTQPAQYFGPGTRLTVL.